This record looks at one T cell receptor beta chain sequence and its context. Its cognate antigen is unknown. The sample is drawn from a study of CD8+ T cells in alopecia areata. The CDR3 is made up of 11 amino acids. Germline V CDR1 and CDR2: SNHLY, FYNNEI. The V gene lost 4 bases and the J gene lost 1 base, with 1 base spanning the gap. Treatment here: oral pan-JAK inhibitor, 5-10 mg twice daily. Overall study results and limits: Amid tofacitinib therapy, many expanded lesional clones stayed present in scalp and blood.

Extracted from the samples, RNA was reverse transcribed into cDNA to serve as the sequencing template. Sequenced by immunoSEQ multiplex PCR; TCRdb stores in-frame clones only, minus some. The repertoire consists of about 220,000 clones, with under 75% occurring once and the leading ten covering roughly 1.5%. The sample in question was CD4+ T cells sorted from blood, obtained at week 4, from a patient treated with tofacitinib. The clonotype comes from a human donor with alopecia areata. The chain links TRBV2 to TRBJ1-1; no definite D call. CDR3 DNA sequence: TGTGCCAGCAGTGCGAACACTGAAGCTTTCTTT. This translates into CASSANTEAFF. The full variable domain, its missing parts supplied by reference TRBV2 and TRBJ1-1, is EPEVTQTPSHQVTQMGQEVILRCVPISNHLYFYWYRQILGQKVEFLVSFYNNEISEKSEIFDDQFSVERPDGSNFTLKIRSTKLEDSAMYFCASSANTEAFFGQGTRLTVV.